This T cell receptor beta chain was captured in a study of T cells expressing NK-cell markers. Overall study context: Just one sequenced donor of eight was HCMV-seronegative, while seven were seropositive. Study-wide findings and caveats: For four donors, these clonotypes were likewise the leading ones in the CD3+CD56-NKG2C+ fraction. Whether expanded NKG2C+ T cell clones recognized HCMV stayed uncertain.

Scientists made TCR beta cDNA using 5'RACE template switching with UMIs. TCRdb processed the 5' RACE reads again and assigns one entry to each CDR3 protein, with no DNA. This sample's clone table lists more than 400,000 distinct CDR3 sequences. Concerning this clonotype itself: Its antigen is as yet unknown.

Sequenced: blood T cells: a sorted CD56 or NKG2C T cell subset, CD4+ or CD8+ T cells, or bulk PBMC T cells (not recorded which). The sequence was obtained from a woman between 18 and 70 years old in good health.

The CDR3 loop is CASSPLARGETQYF. This sequence joins TRBV12-3 or TRBV12-4 and TRBJ2-5; the D call from TCRdb, TRBD2, cannot be confirmed without DNA. This CDR3 has 14 amino acids.